This TCR beta chain is from a study of shared clonotypes between healthy human individuals. Naive CD8 cells comprised CD45RO-negative, CCR7-positively selected cells, excluding terminally differentiated effector memory CD45RA+ cells. Deep-level settings were used for running the assay. Each PCR replicate from the sorted subsets contained 200 to 250 ng DNA, which is about 30,000 T cell genomes. Data came from immunoSEQ multiplex PCR; TCRdb stores just in-frame clones and leaves some out. The sample shows millions of clones, around 96% of them seen only once. CDR1 and CDR2 from the germline V gene are SEHNR and FQNEAQ (reference sequence). The CDR3 covers 16 residues. V shed 5 bases and J 1 base; nucleotides not matched to a gene: 3.

The receptor's source is a man aged 18 to 29 in good health. Sequenced input: naive CD8+ T cells sorted from blood. The V and J genes are TRBV7-9 and TRBJ2-5; 14 bases fit TRBD2. The CDR3: CASSDGTSGSQETQYF. CDR3 bases: TGTGCCAGCAGCGACGGGACTAGCGGGAGCCAAGAGACCCAGTACTTC.